These 14 T cell receptor beta chains were all obtained from the same sample, sequenced in a study of beta chain features in type 1 diabetes (dated 2018 in TCRdb). The library was prepared using the immunoSEQ multiplex PCR assay. The High Capacity cDNA Reverse Transcription Kit was used to reverse transcribe all of the isolated RNA, meaning that expressed TCRB transcripts were what got sequenced. Sourced from immuneACCESS, this table was stored by TCRdb with only in-frame sequences that have V and J called. A share of the clones is absent; for the studies checked, an unresolved V gene accounts for under half, and the remainder has no known explanation. The sample has under 300,000 clones on record, 7% to 9% of them singletons. The ten largest clonotypes hold approximately 0.93% of the sample. Specimen: central memory CD4+ T cells from blood. Every receptor here comes from a woman between 18 and 30 years old in good health.

This clone showed up just a few times. This rearrangement joins TRBV5-1 to TRBJ2-1; TRBD2 agrees at 9 bases. The germline V gene encodes CDR1 SGHRS and CDR2 YFSETQ. The CDR3 extends over 15 amino acids. After removal of 4 bases from V and 3 bases from J, the junction contained 5 bases not matched to a gene. CDR3 residues: CASSPGTSFYNEQFF. For the CDR3, the DNA is TGCGCCAGCAGCCCCGGGACTAGCTTCTACAATGAGCAGTTCTTC.

This chain uses TRBV2 with TRBJ1-5; D is undetermined. The CDR3 loop spans 14 amino acids. Germline lookup yields CDR1 SNHLY and CDR2 FYNNEI. The V end lost 3 bases, the J end lost 5 bases, and 11 bases lay between the germline ends. DNA for the CDR3: TGTGCCAGCAGTGATTCGTCCGAGTATCAGCCCCAGCATTTT. Its translation: CASSDSSEYQPQHF.

The gene calls are TRBV29-1 and TRBJ1-2; the D is unclear. Trimming stripped 5 bases from V and 6 bases from J, with 10 bases between. Germline CDR1 reads SQVTM; CDR2 reads ANQGSEA. CDR3 length: 11 residues. The CDR3 bases are TGCAGCGTTTTAGGGTCGGATGGCTACACCTTC. It encodes CSVLGSDGYTF.

This clone has only a few counts. The chain is built from TRBV19 and TRBJ1-2; the D is unclear. The V end lost 4 bases, the J end lost 4 bases, and 7 bases lay between the germline ends. The CDR3 covers 12 residues. Looked up from germline, CDR1 is LNHDA and CDR2 is SQIVND (reference sequence). Here the CDR3 DNA reads TGTGCCAGTAGTAGCAGAGTCTATGGCTACACCTTC. This sequence encodes CASSSRVYGYTF.

The rearrangement joins TRBV9 to TRBJ1-2; 8 bases match TRBD1. Germline V gives CDR1 SGDLS, CDR2 YYNGEE. The length of the CDR3 is 15 residues. After removal of 1 base from V and 7 bases from J, the junction contained 9 bases not matched to a gene. CDR3 nucleotide sequence: TGTGCCAGCAGCGTACCCCTAGACAGGGGAGGTGGCTACACCTTC. It specifies CASSVPLDRGGGYTF.

This chain connects TRBV9 to TRBJ2-7, with unresolved D. CDR1 is SGDLS, CDR2 YYNGEE, per germline. Trimming stripped 2 bases from V and 5 bases from J, with 14 bases between. CDR3 size: 14 residues. For the CDR3, the DNA is TGTGCCAGCAGCGTGAGCCCCTTAGGCGACGAGCAGTACTTC. Its translation: CASSVSPLGDEQYF. The whole variable domain, remainder taken from reference TRBV9 and TRBJ2-7, is DSGVTQTPKHLITATGQRVTLRCSPRSGDLSVYWYQQSLDQGLQFLIQYYNGEERAKGNILERFSAQQFPDLHSELNLSSLELGDSALYFCASSVSPLGDEQYFGPGTRLTVT.

This chain links TRBV15 with TRBJ1-5, with D maybe TRBD1 (6 bases). The V and J ends lost 7 bases and 3 bases respectively, with 13 bases between them. Germline loops: CDR1 LNHNV, CDR2 YYDKDF (reference sequence). This CDR3 has 14 residues. This CDR3 is CATTGGPHNQPQHF. The CDR3 coding sequence is TGTGCCACCACCGGGGGCCCCCACAATCAGCCCCAGCATTTT. The whole variable domain, remainder taken from reference TRBV15 and TRBJ1-5, is DAMVIQNPRYQVTQFGKPVTLSCSQTLNHNVMYWYQQKSSQAPKLLFHYYDKDFNNEADTPDNFQSRRPNTSFCFLDIRSPGLGDTAMYLCATTGGPHNQPQHFGDGTRLSIL.

In this sample, this clone turned up a few times. The chain links TRBV14 to TRBJ2-1; D ambiguous. CDR1 and CDR2 (germline): SGHDN, FVKESK. V lost 3 bases to trimming and J lost 14 bases, with 14 bases between them. CDR3 length: 12 residues. CDR3 coding DNA: TGTGCCAGCAGCCAGTACGGCGGTGGGAAGTTCTTC. Translated, it gives CASSQYGGGKFF.

The chain recombines TRBV7-3 with TRBJ2-1; D possibly uses TRBD1 or TRBD2 (5 bases each). The V and J ends lost 4 bases and 9 bases respectively, with 19 bases between them. CDR1 SGHTA and CDR2 FQGTGA come from the germline V gene. The CDR3 length is 15 residues. The chain's CDR3 is CASSSAGTGESEQFF. In nucleotides, the CDR3 is TGTGCCAGCAGCTCCGCCGGGACCGGAGAGAGTGAGCAGTTCTTC.

The chain is built from TRBV4-2 and TRBJ1-1, with 7 bases matching TRBD1. Losses at the gene ends were 2 bases for V and 1 base for J; bases not matched to a gene: 4. Germline V CDR1 and CDR2: LGHNA, YNFKEQ. The CDR3 sequence is 15 residues long. The CDR3 DNA reads as TGTGCCAGCAGCCAAAAGGGACAGACGAACACTGAAGCTTTCTTT. Its translation is CASSQKGQTNTEAFF.

This clone was observed a handful of times. V usage is TRBV11-2 and J usage is TRBJ1-4; 12 bases are shared with TRBD1. Germline values: CDR1 SGHAT, CDR2 FQNNGV. The CDR3 consists of 14 residues. Losses at the gene ends were 5 bases for V and 7 bases for J; bases not matched to a gene: 2. In nucleotides, the CDR3 is TGTGCCAGCAGCCGGGGACAGGGGGCTGAAAAACTGTTTTTT. Translated: CASSRGQGAEKLFF.

This clone showed up just a few times. This chain joins TRBV7-9 and TRBJ2-2; 8 bases map to TRBD1. V was pared by 5 bases and J by 0 bases, with 5 bases of the junction left unmatched. The CDR3 extends over 16 amino acids. From germline, CDR1 is SEHNR and CDR2 FQNEAQ (reference sequence). The CDR3 is CASSTRTGTNTGELFF. Here the CDR3 DNA reads TGTGCCAGCAGCACTAGGACAGGGACGAACACCGGGGAGCTGTTTTTT. The variable domain in full, with the rest retrieved from reference TRBV7-9 and TRBJ2-2, is DTGVSQNPRHKITKRGQNVTFRCDPISEHNRLYWYRQTLGQGPEFLTYFQNEAQLEKSRLLSDRFSAERPKGSFSTLEIQRTEQGDSAMYLCASSTRTGTNTGELFFGEGSRLTVL.

This clone was picked up a small number of times. V usage is TRBV4-1 and J usage is TRBJ2-3, with 12 nucleotides matching TRBD2. This CDR3 spans 18 amino acids. V dropped 3 bases and J dropped 5; count of bases not matched to a gene: 12. Per germline, CDR1 MGHRA and CDR2 YSYEKL. Here the CDR3 reads CASSHNHRLAGAGDTQYF. The CDR3, as DNA: TGCGCCAGCAGCCACAACCATCGACTAGCGGGGGCTGGAGATACGCAGTATTTT.

The chain uses TRBV28 and TRBJ1-5; maybe TRBD1 (5 bases). Germline values: CDR1 MDHEN, CDR2 SYDVKM. V was pared by 2 bases and J by 0 bases, with 11 bases between. The length of the CDR3 is 16 residues. CDR3 in amino acids: CASSLVTGYSNQPQHF. The CDR3 bases are TGTGCCAGCAGTTTAGTCACAGGTTATAGCAATCAGCCCCAGCATTTT.